This is a list of T cell receptor beta chains from one sample in a study of OX40 agonist ivuxolimab in advanced cancers. Libraries were prepared by immunoSEQ multiplex PCR; TCRdb keeps only in-frame clonotypes and omits some of them. The sample consists of nearly 70,000 clones, roughly 84% of them appearing once. The specimen was CD4+ or CD8+ T cells sorted from blood, collected in a trial of the OX40 agonist ivuxolimab. The receptors here all came from an adult with an advanced solid tumor such as melanoma, head and neck, liver or kidney cancer. Both conserved end residues are part of each CDR3. A D gene is named only where the DNA matches it firmly.

CDR3: CASSPGGEGEAFF
D: -
J: TRBJ1-1
V: TRBV5-1

CDR3: CASSLRGVSTDTQYF
D: TRBD2
J: TRBJ2-3
V: TRBV7-2

CDR3: CATSRGMNPWELFF
D: -
J: TRBJ2-2
V: TRBV15

CDR3: CSARVQQETQYF
D: -
J: TRBJ2-5
V: TRBV29-1

CDR3: CARGDGRNYGYTF
D: -
J: TRBJ1-2
V: TRBV6-4

CDR3: CATSRPNLLRQTYGYTF
D: -
J: TRBJ1-2
V: TRBV15

CDR3: CATGALGDPSGANVLTF
D: -
J: TRBJ2-6
V: TRBV15

CDR3: CASSLGGTRNQPQHF
D: -
J: TRBJ1-5
V: TRBV28

CDR3: CASRPQGALGEKLFF
D: TRBD1
J: TRBJ1-4
V: TRBV28

CDR3: CAMPINGGGRLAGRETQYF
D: TRBD2
J: TRBJ2-5
V: TRBV10-2

CDR3: CASSPSSTSGGETQYF
D: TRBD2
J: TRBJ2-5
V: TRBV7-2

CDR3: CASSQGVLTEAFF
D: -
J: TRBJ1-1
V: TRBV18

CDR3: CASSLGPPKYNEQFF
D: -
J: TRBJ2-1
V: TRBV7-2

CDR3: CASSYGRGGYYEQYF
D: TRBD2
J: TRBJ2-7
V: TRBV6-6

CDR3: CASSPRPQETQYF
D: -
J: TRBJ2-5
V: TRBV27

CDR3: CASSSTGSGPQHF
D: -
J: TRBJ1-5
V: TRBV13

CDR3: CASSLTGAPSTDTQYF
D: TRBD1
J: TRBJ2-3
V: TRBV11-2

CDR3: CASSLVSGANVLTF
D: -
J: TRBJ2-6
V: TRBV5-1

CDR3: CASTGWTLEYNEQFF
D: -
J: TRBJ2-1
V: TRBV2

CDR3: CASSGGGDTQYF
D: -
J: TRBJ2-3
V: TRBV9

CDR3: CASSDRQAYGYTF
D: -
J: TRBJ1-2
V: TRBV19

CDR3: CASSIGQGPTDTQYF
D: TRBD1
J: TRBJ2-3
V: TRBV7-9

CDR3: CASSLAGSNTEAFF
D: -
J: TRBJ1-1
V: TRBV7-2

CDR3: CASSQSVGETQYF
D: -
J: TRBJ2-5
V: TRBV18

CDR3: CASSPLAEETQYF
D: TRBD2
J: TRBJ2-5
V: TRBV5-1

CDR3: CSARKGTGNIQYF
D: -
J: TRBJ2-4
V: TRBV29-1

CDR3: CASSLLGGYTF
D: -
J: TRBJ1-2
V: TRBV5-6

CDR3: CASSHSLDTEAFF
D: -
J: TRBJ1-1
V: TRBV9

CDR3: CASSVGGLTQYF
D: -
J: TRBJ2-3
V: TRBV2

CDR3: CASSYRPTGQPQHF
D: -
J: TRBJ1-5
V: TRBV5-4

CDR3: CASSIAGGALAGVYEQYF
D: TRBD2
J: TRBJ2-7
V: TRBV19

CDR3: CASSFGAFGSDTQYF
D: -
J: TRBJ2-3
V: TRBV5-1

CDR3: CASSLGGRTDTQYF
D: -
J: TRBJ2-3
V: TRBV5-1

CDR3: CAWSLDRGWLHF
D: -
J: TRBJ1-6
V: TRBV30

CDR3: CASSVPGTGSYNSPLHF
D: TRBD1
J: TRBJ1-6
V: TRBV2

CDR3: CASSERDSSYEQYF
D: TRBD1
J: TRBJ2-7
V: TRBV5-5

CDR3: CASSSGDSYEQYF
D: TRBD2
J: TRBJ2-7
V: TRBV27

CDR3: CATGLPSQPQHF
D: -
J: TRBJ1-5
V: TRBV10-3

CDR3: CASSRDRGVEKLFF
D: TRBD1
J: TRBJ1-4
V: TRBV4-1

CDR3: CASSYGASSYEQYF
D: -
J: TRBJ2-7
V: TRBV6-5

CDR3: CATSRDQRGSYNEQFF
D: TRBD2
J: TRBJ2-1
V: TRBV15

CDR3: CASSKDGGTGSRGYTF
D: TRBD1
J: TRBJ1-2
V: TRBV5-1

CDR3: CASSVEPGPSGELFF
D: -
J: TRBJ2-2
V: TRBV9

CDR3: CASSIRQGAGNEQFF
D: -
J: TRBJ2-1
V: TRBV19

CDR3: CASSTRVSEQFF
D: -
J: TRBJ2-1
V: TRBV9

CDR3: CASSFGGGVADTQYF
D: TRBD2
J: TRBJ2-3
V: TRBV11-3

CDR3: CATVTGSETQYF
D: TRBD1
J: TRBJ2-5
V: TRBV28

CDR3: CASSPMVGNQPQHF
D: -
J: TRBJ1-5
V: TRBV7-9

CDR3: CASTGQRYNQPQHF
D: -
J: TRBJ1-5
V: TRBV28

CDR3: CASSLAGGVDNEQFF
D: TRBD1
J: TRBJ2-1
V: TRBV5-1

CDR3: CASSDLGNTIYF
D: -
J: TRBJ1-3
V: TRBV4-2

CDR3: CASSLQAPPRYNEQFF
D: -
J: TRBJ2-1
V: TRBV13

CDR3: CASGVGGSKVQYF
D: -
J: TRBJ2-7
V: TRBV7-6

CDR3: CASGLAGTGGASGYTF
D: TRBD1
J: TRBJ1-2
V: TRBV12-5

CDR3: CASSSDGASTIYF
D: -
J: TRBJ1-3
V: TRBV7-2

CDR3: CATSGLGGFGIRNEQFF
D: TRBD2
J: TRBJ2-1
V: TRBV15

CDR3: CSVERQVGETQYF
D: -
J: TRBJ2-5
V: TRBV29-1